Below, 10 T cell receptor beta chains from the same sample are listed, as sequenced in a study of shared clonotypes between healthy human individuals. Repertoires were generated with immunoSEQ multiplex PCR, while TCRdb's copy carries only in-frame clones and drops some. The sample includes about 2,500,000 clones, roughly nine tenths of them seen just once. What was sequenced was naive CD4+ T cells sorted from blood. The sample's subset: CD45RA+ positively selected. These receptors were collected from a man in his late teens or twenties in good health.

The J gene is TRBJ1-4, the V gene TRBV7-6; D might be TRBD1 (5 bases). CDR1 SGHVS and CDR2 FNYEAQ come from the germline V gene. Trimming cost V 1 base and J 8 bases, with 8 bases left between them. The CDR3 extends over 13 amino acids. The CDR3 is CASSLGPGEKLFF. The CDR3, as DNA: TGTGCCAGCAGCTTAGGGCCAGGGGAAAAACTGTTTTTT.

In regard to this clone: The identical CDR3 is also encoded by other nucleotide sequences in the sample. This chain joins TRBV19 and TRBJ2-3, with D tentatively TRBD1 (6 bases). Trimming took 8 bases from V and 1 from J, leaving 10 bases between them. The CDR3 is 13 residues long. Germline V CDR1 and CDR2: LNHDA, SQIVND (reference sequence). DNA for the CDR3: TGTGCCAGTTCACAGGGCGGCACAGATACGCAGTATTTT. Translation gives CASSQGGTDTQYF. Variable domain in full (rest from reference TRBV19 and TRBJ2-3): DGGITQSPKYLFRKEGQNVTLSCEQNLNHDAMYWYRQDPGQGLRLIYYSQIVNDFQKGDIAEGYSVSREKKESFPLTVTSAQKNPTAFYLCASSQGGTDTQYFGPGTRLTVL.

A remark on this clone: At the DNA level, this CDR3 is encoded by other sequences in the same sample as well. This chain connects TRBV19 to TRBJ2-2; D is ambiguous. The CDR3 sequence is 11 residues long. Germline CDR1 reads LNHDA; CDR2 reads SQIVND (reference sequence). V was clipped by 3 bases and J by 8 bases, with 4 bases between them. The CDR3 loop is CASSIRGELFF. The DNA of the CDR3 is TGTGCCAGTAGTATTCGGGGGGAGCTGTTTTTT.

The V and J genes are TRBV7-2 and TRBJ2-1; 8 bases line up with TRBD2. The CDR3 loop spans 18 amino acids. The germline V gene encodes CDR1 SGHTA and CDR2 FQGNSA. The V segment lost 1 base and the J segment 0 bases; nucleotides outside the gene matches: 8. CDR3 DNA sequence: TGTGCCAGCAGCTTAGAACGAGGGACTAGAGCCTCCTACAATGAGCAGTTCTTC. Encoded protein: CASSLERGTRASYNEQFF.

The chain uses TRBV30 and TRBJ1-5; 8 bases fit TRBD1. CDR1 GTSNPN and CDR2 SVGIG come from the germline V gene (reference sequence). The CDR3 has 13 residues. Trimming at V came to 5 bases and at J to 4 bases, leaving 4 bases not matched to a gene. The CDR3, as DNA: TGTGCCTGGGGACAGGGAACGAATCAGCCCCAGCATTTT. This codes for CAWGQGTNQPQHF.

This chain links TRBV7-8 with TRBJ1-5; 8 bases are shared with TRBD1. The germline CDR1 and CDR2 sequences are SGHVS and FQNEAQ. The CDR3 is made up of 16 amino acids. J gave up 8 bases and V 1 base, and 10 bases lay outside the gene matches. CDR3 sequence: CASSLGTGSRVEPQHF. The CDR3 coding sequence is TGTGCCAGCAGCTTAGGGACAGGGAGCCGTGTCGAGCCCCAGCATTTT. The full variable domain, rest sourced from reference TRBV7-8 and TRBJ1-5, is GAGVSQSPRYKVAKRGQDVALRCDPISGHVSLFWYQQALGQGPEFLTYFQNEAQLDKSGLPSDRFFAERPEGSVSTLKIQRTQQEDSAVYLCASSLGTGSRVEPQHFGDGTRLSIL.

The rearrangement links TRBV11-2 to TRBJ2-7; D is unclear. Germline V gene lookup returns CDR1 SGHAT and CDR2 FQNNGV. The CDR3 length is 15 residues. Trimming removed 5 bases from V and 0 bases from J, with 14 bases in between. CDR3 loop: CASSPPGSTSYEQYF. CDR3 DNA: TGTGCCAGCAGCCCCCCCGGATCCACCTCCTACGAGCAGTACTTC.

The CDR3 sequence: CASSDFSGVLNTGELFF. Written as DNA, the CDR3 is TGTGCCAGCAGCGACTTTTCAGGGGTCCTGAACACCGGGGAGCTGTTTTTT. The rearrangement joins TRBV9 to TRBJ2-2; D is possibly TRBD1 (6 bases). V shed 3 bases and J shed 1 base, with 16 bases lying between them. CDR3 size: 17 residues. Germline CDR1 is SGDLS and CDR2 is YYNGEE. Filled out from reference TRBV9 and TRBJ2-2, the complete variable domain reads DSGVTQTPKHLITATGQRVTLRCSPRSGDLSVYWYQQSLDQGLQFLIQYYNGEERAKGNILERFSAQQFPDLHSELNLSSLELGDSALYFCASSDFSGVLNTGELFFGEGSRLTVL.

The gene calls are TRBV7-2 and TRBJ2-5; possibly TRBD2 for D (5 bases). This CDR3 has 14 residues. V gave up 5 bases and J gave up 1 base, with 11 bases separating them. Per the germline V gene, CDR1 is SGHTA and CDR2 is FQGNSA. The CDR3, as DNA: TGTGCCAGCAGCCTCGGGGTGACCCAAGAGACCCAGTACTTC. It codes for CASSLGVTQETQYF.

The V and J genes are TRBV2 and TRBJ1-1; D unresolved. The CDR3 runs 13 residues. V was clipped by 7 bases and J by 4 bases, with 13 bases between them. The germline gives CDR1 SNHLY, CDR2 FYNNEI. The CDR3 bases are TGTGCCAGCAAAGTCTCTCCGCCCACTGAAGCTTTCTTT. Protein sequence: CASKVSPPTEAFF.